This T cell receptor (beta chain) stems from a study of Ad26.COV2.S vaccination and SARS-CoV-2 variants. The table came from immunoSEQ multiplex PCR; TCRdb's copy has only in-frame clones and leaves some out. The sample has roughly 680,000 clones, roughly 90% seen once. Treatment reported: some 20 received Ad26.COV2.S at low or high dose, single or two shots; several received placebo; per-sample allocation not given. Material that was analyzed had been drawn on day 63 after the first vaccine or placebo injection. The sample consisted of peripheral blood, taken in a trial of Ad26.COV2.S vaccine versus placebo. This TCR was sampled from a person between 18 and 60 years old who received the Ad26.COV2.S COVID-19 vaccine or a placebo.

CDR3 loop: CASSLRGHGYTF. The CDR3 nucleotides are TGTGCCAGCTCACTGCGGGGCCATGGCTACACCTTC. The V call is TRBV18, the J call TRBJ1-2; D possibly corresponds to TRBD1 (5 bases). The CDR3 loop spans 12 amino acids. Trimming left V 4 bases short and J 6 bases short, with 9 bases between. From germline, CDR1 is KGHSH and CDR2 LQKENI.